This T cell receptor (beta chain) was identified during a study of blood T cell repertoires in COVID-19. Across the study: The origin of the acute and convalescent COVID-19 samples was the United States, Italy and Spain.

The CDR3 is 16 residues long. V dropped 4 bases and J dropped 0 bases, with 15 bases sitting between them. Germline V gene data show CDR1 as SNHLY and CDR2 as FYNNEI. Generated by immunoSEQ multiplex PCR, the TCRdb table keeps only in-frame clones and is missing some. The sample carries around 370,000 clones, roughly 89% recorded once. The clonotype was recovered from a woman under 30 who had recovered from COVID-19. Material: peripheral blood. The chain links TRBV2 to TRBJ1-2; possibly TRBD1 for D (5 bases). The CDR3 DNA is TGTGCCAGCAGTGCGAGGCAGGGTGAAGCTAACTATGGCTACACCTTC. Protein sequence: CASSARQGEANYGYTF.